These 11 T cell receptor beta chains came from one sample sequenced in a study of blood T cell repertoires in COVID-19. The assay was immunoSEQ multiplex PCR, and TCRdb's table has in-frame clones only and misses some. The repertoire holds roughly 150,000 clones, with 80% as singletons. Sequencing was done on a sample of PBMCs or T cells enriched from blood (not recorded which). All receptors come from a woman aged 55-70 years who had recovered from COVID-19.

The J gene is TRBJ1-2, the V gene TRBV9; no definite D call. V shed 4 bases and J shed 2 bases, with 12 bases lying between them. The germline V gene encodes CDR1 SGDLS and CDR2 YYNGEE. The CDR3 is 14 residues long. The CDR3 spells CASSPSRNNYGYTF. CDR3 nucleotide sequence: TGTGCCAGCAGCCCCTCGAGGAACAACTATGGCTACACCTTC.

This rearrangement joins TRBV3-1 (or the pseudogene TRBV3-2) to TRBJ1-3, with a possible D match to TRBD1 (5 bases). The CDR3 sequence is 17 residues long. Germline V lookup: CDR1 LGHDT, CDR2 YNNKEL (reference sequence). Trimming cost V 4 bases and J 0 bases, with 16 bases left between them. CDR3 DNA sequence: TGTGCCAGCAGCCGCACCGGCCAGGGCCGCTCTGGAAACACCATATATTTT. This translates into CASSRTGQGRSGNTIYF.

The chain carries TRBV27 and TRBJ2-1; 7 nucleotides match TRBD1. There are 13 residues in the CDR3. Trimming at V came to 5 bases and at J to 12 bases, leaving 10 bases not matched to a gene. Germline V lookup: CDR1 MNHEY, CDR2 SMNVEV (reference sequence). In nucleotides, the CDR3 is TGTGCCAGCAGTAGACAGGGCGGAGAGGGGCAGTTCTTC. This codes for CASSRQGGEGQFF.

CDR3 coding DNA: TGTGCCAGCAGCTTAGCGATGACAGGGGGGGTCTACGAGCAGTACTTC. This gives the protein CASSLAMTGGVYEQYF. The chain uses TRBV7-9 and TRBJ2-7; 9 bases are shared with TRBD1. Germline CDR1 is SEHNR and CDR2 is FQNEAQ (reference sequence). This CDR3 region has 16 residues. With 0 bases clipped from V and 3 bases from J, the junction kept 6 bases outside the gene matches.

The chain has TRBV9 and TRBJ2-7; 8 nucleotides agree with TRBD2. Losses at the gene ends were 1 base for V and 5 bases for J; bases not matched to a gene: 8. This CDR3 has 15 amino acids. CDR1 and CDR2 from the germline V gene are SGDLS and YYNGEE. The CDR3 sequence is CASSVTTSGLDEQYF. The CDR3 nucleotides read TGTGCCAGCAGCGTAACCACTAGCGGTTTAGACGAGCAGTACTTC.

The V call is TRBV14, the J call TRBJ2-3; no clear D. The V gene's germline CDR1 is SGHDN and CDR2 FVKESK. V lost 2 bases and J lost 4, with 10 bases in between. The CDR3 loop spans 14 amino acids. This chain's CDR3 is CASSQRIQADTQYF. In nucleotides, the CDR3 is TGTGCCAGCAGCCAACGCATTCAGGCAGATACGCAGTATTTT.

The rearrangement links TRBV5-1 to TRBJ1-4, with D hard to call. The CDR3 is 14 amino acids. Germline V CDR1 and CDR2: SGHRS, YFSETQ. V lost 0 bases and J lost 4, with 7 bases in between. The CDR3: CASSLATNNEKLFF. CDR3 nucleotide sequence: TGCGCCAGCAGCTTGGCGACAAATAATGAAAAACTGTTTTTT.

The J gene is TRBJ2-2, the V gene TRBV11-2; D possibly corresponds to TRBD2 (6 bases). This CDR3 region has 17 residues. V was clipped by 0 bases and J by 5 bases, with 16 bases between them. CDR1 and CDR2 (germline): SGHAT, FQNNGV. CDR3 nucleotides: TGTGCCAGCAGCTTAGACCCCAGGCGCGGGGCGACCGGGGAGCTGTTTTTT. Encoded protein: CASSLDPRRGATGELFF.

The gene calls are TRBV12-3 or TRBV12-4 and TRBJ2-1; D perhaps matches TRBD1 (5 bases). This CDR3 has 13 amino acids. The V end lost 3 bases, the J end lost 6 bases, and 9 bases lay between the germline ends. CDR3 region: CASSFTGTNEQFF. The CDR3 coding sequence is TGTGCCAGCAGTTTTACAGGTACCAATGAGCAGTTCTTC.

This chain links TRBV19 with TRBJ1-5; 10 nucleotides align to TRBD1. Per the germline V gene, CDR1 is LNHDA and CDR2 is SQIVND (reference sequence). The CDR3 loop spans 15 amino acids. V lost 5 bases and J lost 6; bases outside the gene matches: 7. This CDR3 reads CASSGTGQGFQPQHF. The CDR3 DNA reads as TGTGCCAGTAGTGGGACGGGACAGGGGTTTCAGCCCCAGCATTTT.

The chain has TRBV4-1 and TRBJ1-3, with D possibly TRBD1 on 6 matching bases. The germline V gene has CDR1 MGHRA and CDR2 YSYEKL. This CDR3 has 19 residues. Trimming left V 4 bases short and J 0 bases short, with 22 bases between. CDR3 bases: TGCGCCAGCAGCCCGACACCGGATCCGGGACACGACTCTGGAAACACCATATATTTT. It codes for CASSPTPDPGHDSGNTIYF.